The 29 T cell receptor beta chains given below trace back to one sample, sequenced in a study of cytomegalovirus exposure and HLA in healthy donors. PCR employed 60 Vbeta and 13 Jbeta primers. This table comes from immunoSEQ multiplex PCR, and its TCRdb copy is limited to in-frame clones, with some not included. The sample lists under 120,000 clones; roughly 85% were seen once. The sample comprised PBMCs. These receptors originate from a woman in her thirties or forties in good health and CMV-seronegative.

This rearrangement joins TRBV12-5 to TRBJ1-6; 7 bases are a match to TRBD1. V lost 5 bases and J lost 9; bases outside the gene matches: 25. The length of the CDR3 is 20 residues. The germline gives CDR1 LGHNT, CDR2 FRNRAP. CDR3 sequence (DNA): TGTGCTAGTGGTAAGACCCCCCGGGACAGAGGTCGAAGGGTGAGTTCACCCCTCCACTTT. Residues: CASGKTPRDRGRRVSSPLHF. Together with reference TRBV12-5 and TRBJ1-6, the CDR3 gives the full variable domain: DARVTQTPRHKVTEMGQEVTMRCQPILGHNTVFWYRQTMMQGLELLAYFRNRAPLDDSGMPKDRFSAEMPDATLATLKIQPSEPRDSAVYFCASGKTPRDRGRRVSSPLHFGNGTRLTVT.

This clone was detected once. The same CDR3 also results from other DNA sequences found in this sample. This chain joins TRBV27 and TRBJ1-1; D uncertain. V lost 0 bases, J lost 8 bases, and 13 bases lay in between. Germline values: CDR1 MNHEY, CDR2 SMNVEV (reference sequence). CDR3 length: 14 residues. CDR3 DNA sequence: TGTGCCAGCAGTTTATCTGACTCCCTCACCGAAGCTTTCTTT. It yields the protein CASSLSDSLTEAFF.

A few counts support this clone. DNA for the CDR3: TGTGCCAGCAGCCCCGACAGGTCCTTAGGCTACACCTTC. This sequence encodes CASSPDRSLGYTF. The chain combines TRBV28 with TRBJ1-2; D may be TRBD1 (6 bases). Between the trimmed V and J ends, which lost 6 bases and 8 bases, there was a span of 16 bases. The germline V gene encodes CDR1 MDHEN and CDR2 SYDVKM. This CDR3 contains 13 residues.

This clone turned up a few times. The chain's CDR3 is CASSIQLHTMNTEAFF. CDR3 nucleotide sequence: TGTGCCAGTAGTATCCAGCTCCATACTATGAACACTGAAGCTTTCTTT. This chain joins TRBV19 and TRBJ1-1; D is ambiguous. The CDR3 loop spans 16 amino acids. Trimming removed 3 bases at V and 0 bases at J, with 14 bases between. The germline V gene encodes CDR1 LNHDA and CDR2 SQIVND (reference sequence). The full variable domain, in which reference TRBV19 and TRBJ1-1 provide the parts outside the CDR3, is DGGITQSPKYLFRKEGQNVTLSCEQNLNHDAMYWYRQDPGQGLRLIYYSQIVNDFQKGDIAEGYSVSREKKESFPLTVTSAQKNPTAFYLCASSIQLHTMNTEAFFGQGTRLTVV.

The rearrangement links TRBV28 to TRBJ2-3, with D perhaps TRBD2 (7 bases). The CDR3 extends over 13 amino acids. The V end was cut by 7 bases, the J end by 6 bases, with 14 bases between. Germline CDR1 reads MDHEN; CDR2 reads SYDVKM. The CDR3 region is CASIGGGRDTQYF. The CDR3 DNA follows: TGTGCCAGCATAGGGGGGGGAAGGGATACGCAGTATTTT. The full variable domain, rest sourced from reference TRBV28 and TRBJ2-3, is DVKVTQSSRYLVKRTGEKVFLECVQDMDHENMFWYRQDPGLGLRLIYFSYDVKMKEKGDIPEGYSVSREKKERFSLILESASTNQTSMYLCASIGGGRDTQYFGPGTRLTVL.

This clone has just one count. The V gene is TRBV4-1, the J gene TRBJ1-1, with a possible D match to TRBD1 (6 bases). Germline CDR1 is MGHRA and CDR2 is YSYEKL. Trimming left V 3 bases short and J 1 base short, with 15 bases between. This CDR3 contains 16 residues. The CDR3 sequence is CASSHSQGTENTEAFF. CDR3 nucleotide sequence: TGCGCCAGCAGCCATAGTCAGGGGACCGAGAACACTGAAGCTTTCTTT.

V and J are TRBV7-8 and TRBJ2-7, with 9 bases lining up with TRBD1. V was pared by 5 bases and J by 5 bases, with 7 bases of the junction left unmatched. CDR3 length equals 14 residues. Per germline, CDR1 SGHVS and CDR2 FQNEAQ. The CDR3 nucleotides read TGTGCCAGCAGCCGGGGACAGGGCTTCGACGAGCAGTACTTC. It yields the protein CASSRGQGFDEQYF.

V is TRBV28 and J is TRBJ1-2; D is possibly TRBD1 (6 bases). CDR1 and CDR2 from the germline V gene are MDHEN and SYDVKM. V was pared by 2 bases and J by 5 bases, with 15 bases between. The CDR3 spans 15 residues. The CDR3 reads CASSLGAGAPYGYTF. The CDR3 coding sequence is TGTGCCAGCAGTTTAGGGGCAGGGGCTCCTTATGGCTACACCTTC.

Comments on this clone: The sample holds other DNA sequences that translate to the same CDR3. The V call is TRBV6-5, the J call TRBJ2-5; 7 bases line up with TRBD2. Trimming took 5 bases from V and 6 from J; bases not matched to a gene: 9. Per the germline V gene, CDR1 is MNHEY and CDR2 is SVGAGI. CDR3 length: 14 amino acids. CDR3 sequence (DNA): TGTGCCAGCAGTACCCCCGGGGGGAGGCAGACCCAGTACTTC. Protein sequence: CASSTPGGRQTQYF.

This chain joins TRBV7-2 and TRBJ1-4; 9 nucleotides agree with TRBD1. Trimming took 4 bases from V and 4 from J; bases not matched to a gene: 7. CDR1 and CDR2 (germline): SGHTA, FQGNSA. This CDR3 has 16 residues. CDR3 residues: CASSWTGAGLNEKLFF. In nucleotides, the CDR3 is TGTGCCAGCAGCTGGACAGGGGCCGGTCTTAATGAAAAACTGTTTTTT.

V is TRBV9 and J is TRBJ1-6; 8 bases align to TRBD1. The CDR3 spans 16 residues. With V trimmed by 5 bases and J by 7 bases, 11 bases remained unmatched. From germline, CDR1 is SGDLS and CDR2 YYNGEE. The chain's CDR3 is CASSQVGDRNNSPLHF. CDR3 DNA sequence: TGTGCCAGCAGTCAGGTGGGGGACAGGAACAATTCACCCCTCCACTTT.

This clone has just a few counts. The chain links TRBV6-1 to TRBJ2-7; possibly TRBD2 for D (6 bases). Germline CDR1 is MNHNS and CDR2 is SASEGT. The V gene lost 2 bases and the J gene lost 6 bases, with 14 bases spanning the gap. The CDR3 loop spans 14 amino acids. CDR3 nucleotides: TGTGCCAGCAGTGAATGGGGGGTCACTGCCGAGCAGTACTTC. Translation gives CASSEWGVTAEQYF.

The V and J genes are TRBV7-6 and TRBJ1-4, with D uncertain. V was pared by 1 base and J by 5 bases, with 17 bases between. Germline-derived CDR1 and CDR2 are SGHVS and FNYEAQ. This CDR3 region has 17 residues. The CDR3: CASSLVGLEGLNEKLFF. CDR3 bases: TGTGCCAGCAGCTTAGTGGGTTTGGAAGGACTAAATGAAAAACTGTTTTTT. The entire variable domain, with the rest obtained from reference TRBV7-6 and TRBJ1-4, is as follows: GAGVSQSPRYKVTKRGQDVALRCDPISGHVSLYWYRQALGQGPEFLTYFNYEAQQDKSGLPNDRFSAERPEGSISTLTIQRTEQRDSAMYRCASSLVGLEGLNEKLFFGSGTQLSVL.

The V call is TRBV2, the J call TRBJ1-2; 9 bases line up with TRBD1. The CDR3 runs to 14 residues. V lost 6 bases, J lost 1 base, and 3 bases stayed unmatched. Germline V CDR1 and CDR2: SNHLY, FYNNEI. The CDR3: CASRTGGVNYGYTF. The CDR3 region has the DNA TGTGCCAGCAGAACAGGGGGCGTTAACTATGGCTACACCTTC. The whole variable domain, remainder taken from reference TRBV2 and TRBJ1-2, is EPEVTQTPSHQVTQMGQEVILRCVPISNHLYFYWYRQILGQKVEFLVSFYNNEISEKSEIFDDQFSVERPDGSNFTLKIRSTKLEDSAMYFCASRTGGVNYGYTFGSGTRLTVV.

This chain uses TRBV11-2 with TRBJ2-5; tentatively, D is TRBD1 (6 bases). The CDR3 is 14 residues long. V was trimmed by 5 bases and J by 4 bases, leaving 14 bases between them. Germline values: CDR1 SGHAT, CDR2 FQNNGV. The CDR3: CASSHGTRGETQYF. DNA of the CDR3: TGTGCCAGCAGCCACGGAACCAGGGGAGAGACCCAGTACTTC.

In DNA, the CDR3 is TGTGCCAGCAGTGGAGACAGACAACTCTACGAGCAGTACTTC. Translating it yields CASSGDRQLYEQYF. This sequence joins TRBV2 and TRBJ2-7; TRBD1 might be the D (5 bases). The CDR3 has 14 residues. Between the trimmed V and J ends, which lost 4 bases and 3 bases, there was a span of 13 bases. Germline values: CDR1 SNHLY, CDR2 FYNNEI.

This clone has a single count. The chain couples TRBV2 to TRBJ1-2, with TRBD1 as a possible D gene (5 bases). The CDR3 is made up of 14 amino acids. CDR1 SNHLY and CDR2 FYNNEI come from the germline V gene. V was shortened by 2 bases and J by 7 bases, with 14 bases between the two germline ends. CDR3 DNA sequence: TGTGCCAGCAGTGAACAAGGGGACGGGGGTGGCTACACCTTC. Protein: CASSEQGDGGGYTF. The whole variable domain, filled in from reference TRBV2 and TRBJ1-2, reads EPEVTQTPSHQVTQMGQEVILRCVPISNHLYFYWYRQILGQKVEFLVSFYNNEISEKSEIFDDQFSVERPDGSNFTLKIRSTKLEDSAMYFCASSEQGDGGGYTFGSGTRLTVV.

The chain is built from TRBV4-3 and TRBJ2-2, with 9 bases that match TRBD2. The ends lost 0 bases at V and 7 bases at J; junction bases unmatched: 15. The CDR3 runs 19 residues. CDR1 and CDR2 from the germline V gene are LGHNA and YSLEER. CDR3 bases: TGCGCCAGCAGCCAAGATCCCAGCGGAGCGGGGGGCCCTAGCGGGGAGCTGTTTTTT. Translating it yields CASSQDPSGAGGPSGELFF.

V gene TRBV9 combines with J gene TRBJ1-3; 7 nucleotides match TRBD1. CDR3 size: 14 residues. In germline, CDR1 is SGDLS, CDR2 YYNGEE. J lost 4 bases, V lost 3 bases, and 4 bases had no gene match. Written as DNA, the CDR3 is TGTGCCAGCAGCGCCGGGACAGAGGGAAACACCATATATTTT. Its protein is CASSAGTEGNTIYF.

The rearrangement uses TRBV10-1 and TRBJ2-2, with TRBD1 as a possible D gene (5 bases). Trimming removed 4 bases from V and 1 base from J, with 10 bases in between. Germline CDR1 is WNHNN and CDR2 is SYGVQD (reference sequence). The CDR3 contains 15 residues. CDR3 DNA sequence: TGCGCCAGCAGTGTTAGGCAGGGGAACACCGGGGAGCTGTTTTTT. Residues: CASSVRQGNTGELFF.

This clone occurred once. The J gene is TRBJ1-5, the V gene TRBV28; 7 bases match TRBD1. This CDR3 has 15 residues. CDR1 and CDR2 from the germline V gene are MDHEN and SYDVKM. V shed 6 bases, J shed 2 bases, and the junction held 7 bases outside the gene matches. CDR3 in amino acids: CASSPRGAGNQPQHF. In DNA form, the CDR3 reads TGTGCCAGCAGCCCCAGGGGGGCTGGCAATCAGCCCCAGCATTTT.

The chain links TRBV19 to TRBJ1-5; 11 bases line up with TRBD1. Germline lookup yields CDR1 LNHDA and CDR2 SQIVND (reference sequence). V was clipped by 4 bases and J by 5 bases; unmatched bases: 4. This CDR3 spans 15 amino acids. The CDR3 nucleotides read TGTGCCAGTAGTACGGACAGGGGGCCCGATCAGCCCCAGCATTTT. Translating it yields CASSTDRGPDQPQHF. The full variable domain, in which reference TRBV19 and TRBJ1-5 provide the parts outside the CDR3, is DGGITQSPKYLFRKEGQNVTLSCEQNLNHDAMYWYRQDPGQGLRLIYYSQIVNDFQKGDIAEGYSVSREKKESFPLTVTSAQKNPTAFYLCASSTDRGPDQPQHFGDGTRLSIL.

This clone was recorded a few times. The CDR3 region is CASSLAGISGNTIYF. As DNA, the CDR3 is TGTGCCAGCAGCTTAGCGGGCATCTCTGGAAACACCATATATTTT. The V gene is TRBV7-2, the J gene TRBJ1-3, with unresolved D. Germline V gene lookup returns CDR1 SGHTA and CDR2 FQGNSA. V was cut by 0 bases and J by 0 bases, with 6 bases left in between. The CDR3 sequence is 15 residues long.

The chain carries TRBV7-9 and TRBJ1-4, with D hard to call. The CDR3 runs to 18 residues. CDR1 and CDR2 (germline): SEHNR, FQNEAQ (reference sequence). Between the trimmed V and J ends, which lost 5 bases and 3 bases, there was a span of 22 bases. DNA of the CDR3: TGTGCCAGCAGCCCCCAGAGGCGGGGAAGGAGTTCTAATGAAAAACTGTTTTTT. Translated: CASSPQRRGRSSNEKLFF.

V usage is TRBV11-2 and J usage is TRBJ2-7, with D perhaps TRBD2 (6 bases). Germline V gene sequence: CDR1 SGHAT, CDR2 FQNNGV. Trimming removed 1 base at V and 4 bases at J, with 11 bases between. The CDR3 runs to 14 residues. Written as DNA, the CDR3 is TGTGCCAGCAGCTTAGGCGCTAGCGAGTACGAGCAGTACTTC. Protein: CASSLGASEYEQYF.

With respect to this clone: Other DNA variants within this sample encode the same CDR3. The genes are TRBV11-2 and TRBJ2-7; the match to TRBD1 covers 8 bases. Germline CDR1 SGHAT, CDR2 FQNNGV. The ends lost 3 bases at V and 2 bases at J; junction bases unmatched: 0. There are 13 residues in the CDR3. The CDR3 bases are TGTGCCAGCAGCTTGACAGGGGCCTACGAGCAGTACTTC. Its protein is CASSLTGAYEQYF.

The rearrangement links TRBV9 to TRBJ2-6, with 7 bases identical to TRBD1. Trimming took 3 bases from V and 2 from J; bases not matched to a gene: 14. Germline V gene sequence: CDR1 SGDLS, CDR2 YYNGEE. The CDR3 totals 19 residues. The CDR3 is CASSARPGQYAAGANVLTF. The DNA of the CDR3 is TGTGCCAGCAGCGCCCGGCCGGGACAGTATGCTGCTGGGGCCAACGTCCTGACTTTC.

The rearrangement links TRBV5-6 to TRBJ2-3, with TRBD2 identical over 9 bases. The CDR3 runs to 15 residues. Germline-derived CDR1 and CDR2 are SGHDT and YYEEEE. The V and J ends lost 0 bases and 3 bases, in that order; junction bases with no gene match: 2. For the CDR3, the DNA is TGTGCCAGCAGCTTGGGCGGGAGGGCTACAGATACGCAGTATTTT. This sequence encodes CASSLGGRATDTQYF.

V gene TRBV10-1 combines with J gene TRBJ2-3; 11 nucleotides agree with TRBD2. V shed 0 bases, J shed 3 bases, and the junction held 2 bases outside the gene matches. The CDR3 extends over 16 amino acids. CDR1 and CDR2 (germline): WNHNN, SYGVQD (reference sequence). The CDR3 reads CASSESLAGGTDTQYF. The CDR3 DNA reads TGCGCCAGCAGTGAGTCGCTAGCGGGAGGTACAGATACGCAGTATTTT.